This T cell receptor beta chain was identified in a study of CD8+CD57+ T cells in acquired aplastic anemia. CDR3 and TCR beta VDJ profiling relied on genomic DNA as the template. MiXCR was run by TCRdb on the reads, yielding one entry per CDR3 protein. The table shows hundreds of thousands of distinct CDR3 sequences, with under 40% occurring only once. CD8+CD57+ cell expansion had been shown by flow cytometry in patients chosen for sequencing. Germline V gene data show CDR1 as LNHNV and CDR2 as YYDKDF (reference sequence). Trimming took 3 bases from V and 1 from J; bases not matched to a gene: 4. This CDR3 contains 16 residues.

This clonotype was obtained from a human donor with aplastic anemia. The chain is built from TRBV15 and TRBJ2-5; TRBD2 matches at 11 bases. Sequences were obtained from sorted CD4+, CD8+, or CD8+CD57+ T cells (not recorded which) from PBMCs. The CDR3 nucleotides read TGTGCCACCAGCAGGACACTAGCGGGGGCCCAAGAGACCCAGTACTTC. Translated, it gives CATSRTLAGAQETQYF.